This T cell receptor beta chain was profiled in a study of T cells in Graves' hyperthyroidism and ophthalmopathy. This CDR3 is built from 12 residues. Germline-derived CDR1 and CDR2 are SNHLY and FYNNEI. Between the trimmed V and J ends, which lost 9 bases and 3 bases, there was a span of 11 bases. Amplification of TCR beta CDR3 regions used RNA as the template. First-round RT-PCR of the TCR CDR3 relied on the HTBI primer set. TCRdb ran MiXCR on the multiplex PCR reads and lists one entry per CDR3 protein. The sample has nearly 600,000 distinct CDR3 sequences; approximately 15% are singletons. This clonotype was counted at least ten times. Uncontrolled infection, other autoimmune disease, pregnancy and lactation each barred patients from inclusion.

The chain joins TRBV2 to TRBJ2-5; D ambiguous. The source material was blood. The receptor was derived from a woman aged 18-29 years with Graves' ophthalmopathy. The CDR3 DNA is TGTGCCAGTGGGCTGGAAGAAGAGACCCAGTACTTC. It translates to CASGLEEETQYF.